In its sample, the clone carrying this T cell receptor beta chain was seen a few times. The CDR3 has 15 amino acids. The V end lost 5 bases, the J end lost 4 bases, and 14 bases lay between the germline ends. Per the germline V gene, CDR1 is SNHLY and CDR2 is FYNNEI. This sample was included in a study of blood T cell repertoires in COVID-19. Overall study context: COVID-19 samples collected from the United States, Italy and Spain covered acute and convalescent phases. T cells, B-cell-depleted T cells, or PBMCs provided the cDNA or gDNA that served as material.

As processed by the authors: The assay estimated nucleated cells by amplifying reference gene primers. Using immunoSEQ multiplex PCR, the repertoire was profiled, and TCRdb retains in-frame clones only, with some absent. The V and J calls and clone size were taken over from that table, and D and trimming were inferred from the DNA. The sample contains about 140,000 clones, 75% to 90% of which appear only once. The clonotype comes from a human donor in a cohort sampled during active COVID-19. Specimen: peripheral blood. V is TRBV2 and J is TRBJ2-2; D is unclear. Here the CDR3 reads CASSFQVLPTGELFF. CDR3 sequence (DNA): TGTGCCAGCAGTTTTCAGGTCCTCCCCACCGGGGAGCTGTTTTTT.